A selection of T cell receptor beta chains follows, all from one sample in a study of cytomegalovirus exposure and HLA in healthy donors. The method was immunoSEQ multiplex PCR; TCRdb's version includes in-frame clones alone and lacks a portion of them. The sample carries over 40,000 clones, over 60% recorded once. Sequencing input: PBMCs. The origin of the receptors is a middle-aged woman in good health and CMV-seropositive. Both conserved end residues are part of each CDR3. The D gene is left open where the match is weak. Rows may omit the clone size; those that give it use once, few, many or a size class.

DNA | CDR3 | size | J | D | V | length
TGTGCCAGTAGTCCGTCCGCGCAGCCCCAGCATTTT | CASSPSAQPQHF | NA | TRBJ1-5 | NA | TRBV19 | 12
TGCAGCGTTGCATCGGGGGGCCACACAGATACGCAGTATTTT | CSVASGGHTDTQYF | NA | TRBJ2-3 | NA | TRBV29-1 | 14
TGTGCCACCGCGTACGGGACAGGGGGGTCTGGGGCCAACGTCCTGACTTTC | CATAYGTGGSGANVLTF | NA | TRBJ2-6 | TRBD1 | TRBV10-3 | 17
TGTGCCAGCAGTCAGGCGAACACCGGGGAGCTGTTTTTT | CASSQANTGELFF | NA | TRBJ2-2 | NA | TRBV27 | 13
TGCAGCGTTGGACTTGGACAGGTTGGAAACACCATATATTTT | CSVGLGQVGNTIYF | few | TRBJ1-3 | TRBD1 | TRBV29-1 | 14
TGTGCCAGCAGCTTAGCGACCTTCTATAGCGGGGGGGGAATAGATACGCAGTATTTT | CASSLATFYSGGGIDTQYF | once | TRBJ2-3 | TRBD2 | TRBV7-8 | 19
TGTGCCAGTAGTCCCCAGGGAACCCAAGAGACCCAGTACTTC | CASSPQGTQETQYF | NA | TRBJ2-5 | NA | TRBV19 | 14
TGTGCCACGGGGGGGCAGGGTGGCTCCTACGAGCAGTACTTC | CATGGQGGSYEQYF | NA | TRBJ2-7 | TRBD2 | TRBV10-3 | 14
TGTGCCTGGAGTCAGTCCAAAAACATTCAGTACTTC | CAWSQSKNIQYF | few | TRBJ2-4 | NA | TRBV30 | 12
TGTGCCAGCAGCCAAGTCGGGGGGTTTTCGATGAACACTGAAGCTTTCTTT | CASSQVGGFSMNTEAFF | NA | TRBJ1-1 | NA | TRBV4-2 | 17
TGCGCCAGCAGCTTTACAGGGTCTGGGGCCAACGTCCTGACTTTC | CASSFTGSGANVLTF | few | TRBJ2-6 | NA | TRBV5-1 | 15
TGTGCCAGCAGCGTGGGCGCGGGGACCTACGAGCAGTACTTC | CASSVGAGTYEQYF | few | TRBJ2-7 | NA | TRBV9 | 14
TGTGCCAGCAGTCCGCCTCAGGGTACGCAGTATTTT | CASSPPQGTQYF | NA | TRBJ2-3 | NA | TRBV6-5 | 12
TGTGCCAGCAGCCCCGAAGGGAGACGGACTGAAGCTTTCTTT | CASSPEGRRTEAFF | NA | TRBJ1-1 | NA | TRBV7-9 | 14
TGCGCCAGCAGCTTGGTTCCGGTTAACACTGAAGCTTTCTTT | CASSLVPVNTEAFF | NA | TRBJ1-1 | NA | TRBV5-1 | 14
TGTGCCAGCAGTCCCCCTAGCGATACGCAGTATTTT | CASSPPSDTQYF | NA | TRBJ2-3 | NA | TRBV28 | 12
TGTGCCAGTAGTGACCACAGGGGTGGTGAGCAGTTCTTC | CASSDHRGGEQFF | once | TRBJ2-1 | TRBD1 | TRBV19 | 13
TGTGCCGATAGGGGTAACTATGGCTACACCTTC | CADRGNYGYTF | NA | TRBJ1-2 | NA | TRBV19 | 11
TGTGCCAGCAGTTCCCCGCGGGGGGGCTTGAGAAATGAGCAGTTCTTC | CASSSPRGGLRNEQFF | NA | TRBJ2-1 | TRBD2 | TRBV6-5 | 16
TGTGCCAGCAGTTACTCGGGGCCTGCCCCAGGGGAGCCCCAGCATTTT | CASSYSGPAPGEPQHF | NA | TRBJ1-5 | NA | TRBV6-5 | 16
TGTGCCAGCAGCTTCCGTGACAGGAACACTGAAGCTTTCTTT | CASSFRDRNTEAFF | few | TRBJ1-1 | NA | TRBV5-4 | 14
TGTGCCAGCAGTGAATATAGGCTAGCGGGGGGTGAGACCCAGTACTTC | CASSEYRLAGGETQYF | once | TRBJ2-5 | TRBD2 | TRBV25-1 | 16
TGTGCCAGCAGCCCCCGAGACAGAGATGAAGCTTTCTTT | CASSPRDRDEAFF | NA | TRBJ1-1 | NA | TRBV9 | 13